This entry lists 3 T cell receptor beta chains sequenced from one sample in a study of cytomegalovirus exposure and HLA in healthy donors. Primers for the PCR totalled 60 Vbeta and 13 Jbeta. Here immunoSEQ multiplex PCR was the method, and the copy in TCRdb shows in-frame clones only, minus some. Among under 250,000 clones listed, around 80% were seen once. What was sequenced was PBMCs. The source is a young woman in good health and CMV-seropositive.

The chain joins TRBV11-2 to TRBJ2-7; D may be TRBD1 (6 bases). Germline loops: CDR1 SGHAT, CDR2 FQNNGV. The length of the CDR3 is 14 residues. Between the trimmed V and J ends, which lost 0 bases and 7 bases, there was a span of 13 bases. CDR3 loop: CASSLDRTAPEQYF. As DNA, the CDR3 is TGTGCCAGCAGCTTAGATAGGACAGCCCCTGAGCAGTACTTC.

This clone has only a few counts. This chain connects TRBV5-1 to TRBJ2-5; TRBD1 agrees at 7 bases. Looked up from germline, CDR1 is SGHRS and CDR2 is YFSETQ. With 4 bases clipped from V and 4 bases from J, the junction kept 13 bases outside the gene matches. This CDR3 spans 16 amino acids. The CDR3 DNA is TGCGCCAGCAGCCGGACAGGAGGTGGGATGGTAGAGACCCAGTACTTC. Amino acids: CASSRTGGGMVETQYF.

This chain joins TRBV10-3 and TRBJ2-3, with 7 bases matching TRBD1. Germline CDR1 is ENHRY and CDR2 is SYGVKD. The V and J ends lost 2 bases and 4 bases, in that order; junction bases with no gene match: 0. CDR3 length: 13 amino acids. DNA of the CDR3: TGTGCCATCAGTGAGACAGGGGCAGATACGCAGTATTTT. Translated, it gives CAISETGADTQYF.